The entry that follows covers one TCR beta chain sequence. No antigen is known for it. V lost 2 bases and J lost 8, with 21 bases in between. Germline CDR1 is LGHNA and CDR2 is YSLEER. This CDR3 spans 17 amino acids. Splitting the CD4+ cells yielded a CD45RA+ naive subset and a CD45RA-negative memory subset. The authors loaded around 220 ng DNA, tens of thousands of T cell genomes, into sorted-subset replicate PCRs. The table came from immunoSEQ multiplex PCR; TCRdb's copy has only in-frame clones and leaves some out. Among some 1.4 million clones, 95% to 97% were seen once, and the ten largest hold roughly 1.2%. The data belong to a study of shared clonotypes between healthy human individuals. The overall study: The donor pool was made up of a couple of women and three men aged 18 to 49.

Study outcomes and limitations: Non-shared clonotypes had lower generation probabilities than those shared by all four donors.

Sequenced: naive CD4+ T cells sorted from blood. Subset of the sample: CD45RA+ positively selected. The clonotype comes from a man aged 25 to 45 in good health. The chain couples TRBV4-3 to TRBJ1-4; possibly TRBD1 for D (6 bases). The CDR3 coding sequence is TGCGCCAGCAGCCAACTGCTCCAGGGAGGAGGGGGGGAAAAACTGTTTTTT. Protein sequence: CASSQLLQGGGGEKLFF.